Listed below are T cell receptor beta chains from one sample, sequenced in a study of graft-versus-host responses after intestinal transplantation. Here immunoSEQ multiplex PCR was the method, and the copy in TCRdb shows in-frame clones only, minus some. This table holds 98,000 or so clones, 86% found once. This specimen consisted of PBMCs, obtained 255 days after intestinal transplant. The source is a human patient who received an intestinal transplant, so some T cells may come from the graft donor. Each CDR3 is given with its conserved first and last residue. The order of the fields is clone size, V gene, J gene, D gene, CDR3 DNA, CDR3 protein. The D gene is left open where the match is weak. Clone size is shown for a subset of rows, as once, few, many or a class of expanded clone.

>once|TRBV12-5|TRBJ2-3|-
TGTGCTAGTATCGGGGCCGGACAGCCGGATACGCAGTATTTT
CASIGAGQPDTQYF
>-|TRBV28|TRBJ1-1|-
TGTGCCAGCAGTTTTGGCGTCACTGAAGCTTTCTTT
CASSFGVTEAFF
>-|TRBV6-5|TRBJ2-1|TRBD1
TGTGCCAGCAGTTACTCGGACAGGGGTGGCTACAATGAGCAGTTCTTC
CASSYSDRGGYNEQFF
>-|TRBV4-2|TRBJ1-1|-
TGTGCCAGCAGCTTTGAGGGGGACACTGAAGCTTTCTTT
CASSFEGDTEAFF
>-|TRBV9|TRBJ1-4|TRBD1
TGTGCCAGCAGCGTCGGACAGGGGATCAATGAAAAACTGTTTTTT
CASSVGQGINEKLFF
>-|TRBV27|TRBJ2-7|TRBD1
TGTGCCAACCTCTGGGACAGGGCCCTTCAGCAGTACTTC
CANLWDRALQQYF
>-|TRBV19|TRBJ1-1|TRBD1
TGTGCCAGTAGTGGCCTCAGGGGGCTGAACACTGAAGCTTTCTTT
CASSGLRGLNTEAFF
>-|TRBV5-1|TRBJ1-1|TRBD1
TGCGCCAGCAGCTTTCGACAGGGGGCGGGAGTCACTGAAGCTTTCTTT
CASSFRQGAGVTEAFF
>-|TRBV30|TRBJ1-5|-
TGTGCCTGGGGTGCCCGTGGCTTAGCGAATCAGCCCCAGCATTTT
CAWGARGLANQPQHF
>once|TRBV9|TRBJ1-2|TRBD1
TGTGCCAGCGGGGGTGGACAGGTGGAGGGCTACACCTTC
CASGGGQVEGYTF
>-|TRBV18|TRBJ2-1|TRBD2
TGTGCCAGCTCACTTTCCGGCGTCGGGACTAGCGGGAGGGTGGAGGCGCAGTTCTTC
CASSLSGVGTSGRVEAQFF
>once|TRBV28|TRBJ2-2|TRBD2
TGTGCCAGCAGTTCAGAGGGACTAGCGGGGGGGCATATCGGGGAGCTGTTTTTT
CASSSEGLAGGHIGELFF
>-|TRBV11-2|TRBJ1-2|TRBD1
TGTGCCAGCAGCTCCCCCCGGGACAGGGGGCTAGGTTCTAATGGCTACACCTTC
CASSSPRDRGLGSNGYTF
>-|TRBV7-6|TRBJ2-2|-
TGTGCCAGCAGCTCGGGACTTTTGAACACCGGGGAGCTGTTTTTT
CASSSGLLNTGELFF
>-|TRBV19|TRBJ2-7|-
TGTGCCAGTAGCCCCGGGCAAACCTACGAGCAGTACTTC
CASSPGQTYEQYF
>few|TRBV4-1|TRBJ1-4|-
TGCGCCAGCAGCCAAGACACTAATGAAAAACTGTTTTTT
CASSQDTNEKLFF
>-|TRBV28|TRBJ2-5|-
TGTGCCAGCAGGGACCGAGCAGGGCGAGAGACCCAGTACTTC
CASRDRAGRETQYF
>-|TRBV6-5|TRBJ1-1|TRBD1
TGTGCCAGCTCGGAGACAGGGGAGGTCACTGAAGCTTTCTTT
CASSETGEVTEAFF
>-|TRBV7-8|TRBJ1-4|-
TGTGCCAGCAGCCAAGACAGCGTCCGGGCGACTAATGAAAAACTGTTTTTT
CASSQDSVRATNEKLFF
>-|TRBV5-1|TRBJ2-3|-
TGCGCCAGCAGCTTAGGGGGGGATACGCAGTATTTT
CASSLGGDTQYF
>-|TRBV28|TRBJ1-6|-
TGTGCCAGCAGAGAATCCTATAATTCACCCCTCCACTTT
CASRESYNSPLHF
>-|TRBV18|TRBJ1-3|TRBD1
TGTGCCAGCTCACCCGGGACAGACTCTGGAAACACCATATATTTT
CASSPGTDSGNTIYF
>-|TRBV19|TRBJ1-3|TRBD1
TGTGCCAGTAGTGGGACAGGGCCCGTCTCTGGAAACACCATATATTTT
CASSGTGPVSGNTIYF
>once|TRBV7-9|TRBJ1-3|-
TGTGCCAGCAGCTTAGACAGGGTCGGAAACACCATATATTTT
CASSLDRVGNTIYF
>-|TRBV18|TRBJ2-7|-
TGTGCCAGCTCACCACCGGGGGGGCTCATCCCCTACGAGCAGTACTTC
CASSPPGGLIPYEQYF
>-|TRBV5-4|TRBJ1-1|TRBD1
TGTGCCAGCAGCCCAGGACAGGGGGCAGAAAGCACTGAAGCTTTCTTT
CASSPGQGAESTEAFF
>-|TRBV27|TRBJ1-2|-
TGTGCCAGCAAGTTTACGCGGGCGCAGGATGGCTACACCTTC
CASKFTRAQDGYTF
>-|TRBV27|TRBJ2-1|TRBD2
TGTGCCAGCAGTCCCGGGACTAGCGGACGAAATGAGCAGTTCTTC
CASSPGTSGRNEQFF
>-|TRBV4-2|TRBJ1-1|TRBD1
TGTGCCAGCAGCCAAACAGGGGACACTGAAGCTTTCTTT
CASSQTGDTEAFF